This T cell receptor beta chain was retrieved from a study of blood T cell repertoires in COVID-19. Here immunoSEQ multiplex PCR was the method, and the copy in TCRdb shows in-frame clones only, minus some. Counted here are approximately 100,000 clones, roughly 80% occurring once; the ten biggest clones make up roughly a tenth. Trimming pared 0 bases from V and 0 bases from J, leaving 9 bases between. Germline V gene lookup returns CDR1 SGDLS and CDR2 YYNGEE. The CDR3 is made up of 15 amino acids. This chain links TRBV9 with TRBJ1-1; D is unclear. The TCR was taken from a human donor in a cohort sampled during active COVID-19. Sequences were obtained from peripheral blood. Written as DNA, the CDR3 is TGTGCCAGCAGCGTAGCTCAGGATGTGAACACTGAAGCTTTCTTT. Translated: CASSVAQDVNTEAFF.